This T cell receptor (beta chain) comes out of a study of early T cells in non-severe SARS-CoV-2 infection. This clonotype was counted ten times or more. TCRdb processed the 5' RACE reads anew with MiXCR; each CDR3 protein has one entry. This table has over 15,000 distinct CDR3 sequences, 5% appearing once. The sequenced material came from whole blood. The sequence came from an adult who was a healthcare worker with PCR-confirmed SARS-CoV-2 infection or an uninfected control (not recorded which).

CDR3 DNA sequence: TGTGCCAGCAGCTTAAGCGGGAGGGCCGGAGATACGCAGTATTTT. Amino acids: CASSLSGRAGDTQYF. This sequence joins TRBV11-2 and TRBJ2-3, with TRBD2 matching over 10 bases. CDR1 is SGHAT, CDR2 FQNNGV, per germline. There are 15 residues in the CDR3. V was clipped by 2 bases and J by 5 bases; unmatched bases: 4.